The 9 T cell receptor beta chains below all came from one sample that was sequenced in a study of low-dose radiotherapy and immunotherapy resistance in tumors. The time point was: before trial treatment. TRAV and TRBV primers primed cDNA for both TCRalpha and TCRbeta. PCR amplification of the TCRs was performed with Phusion for 20 to 25 PCR cycles, and it relied on a constant-region primer together with a V-primer adapter. TCRdb independently ran MiXCR on the reads; one entry per CDR3 protein. The sample lists 80,000 to 95,000 distinct CDR3 sequences; roughly 9% were seen once. This specimen consisted of PBMCs, obtained before treatment. The source of these receptors is a male donor with prostate cancer.

This clonotype was observed a handful of times. This sequence joins TRBV7-2 and TRBJ1-6; a weak D match, TRBD1 (6 bases). V dropped 5 bases and J dropped 5 bases, with 16 bases sitting between them. Per germline, CDR1 SGHTA and CDR2 FQGNSA. The CDR3 spans 16 residues. The CDR3 coding sequence is TGTGCCAGCAGCCAGGGCTCGGGACAAAATAATTCACCCCTCCACTTT. Encoded protein: CASSQGSGQNNSPLHF.

This clonotype was picked up many times. The rearrangement joins TRBV2 to TRBJ1-5, with D perhaps matching TRBD1 (6 bases). The CDR3 contains 14 residues. V was shortened by 5 bases and J by 6 bases, with 14 bases between the two germline ends. CDR1 and CDR2 from the germline V gene are SNHLY and FYNNEI. CDR3 loop: CASSSQGRSQPQHF. The CDR3 DNA sequence: TGTGCCAGCAGTTCACAGGGTCGGAGTCAGCCCCAGCATTTT.

This clonotype was counted ten times or more. V is TRBV29-1 and J is TRBJ2-7, with D possibly matching TRBD2 (5 bases). The V and J ends lost 4 bases and 1 base respectively, with 11 bases between them. This CDR3 spans 13 amino acids. CDR1 is SQVTM and CDR2 is ANQGSEA in the germline V gene. CDR3 loop: CSVVDEGSYEQYF. Written as DNA, the CDR3 is TGCAGCGTTGTAGATGAGGGATCCTACGAGCAGTACTTC.

Ten or more counts support this clonotype. V gene TRBV24-1 combines with J gene TRBJ2-1; 7 bases are a match to TRBD2. Looked up from germline, CDR1 is KGHDR and CDR2 is SFDVKD. V lost 6 bases to trimming and J lost 10 bases; unmatched junction nucleotides: 5. This CDR3 has 12 amino acids. In nucleotides, the CDR3 is TGTGCCACCAGTTTCGGGGGAGGGGAGCAGTTCTTC. Translated: CATSFGGGEQFF.

This clonotype was found many times. This rearrangement joins TRBV2 to TRBJ2-7, with D tentatively TRBD1 (8 bases). Trimming shortened V by 6 bases and J by 4 bases, and 16 bases separated the two germline ends. This CDR3 is 14 amino acids long. Germline V gene data show CDR1 as SNHLY and CDR2 as FYNNEI. CDR3 sequence (DNA): TGTGCCAGCAGAACACAGGGGGGGGCTTACGAGCAGTACTTC. This translates into CASRTQGGAYEQYF.

As regards this clonotype: One base separates it from a far larger clone, so it is likely a read error. This chain uses TRBV5-3 with TRBJ2-5; D is perhaps TRBD1 (5 bases). TRBV5-3 is recorded as an ORF, its role being uncertain. The V end was cut by 8 bases, the J end by 5 bases, with 13 bases between. CDR3 length: 12 residues. CDR3 region: CASSLDKETQYF. The CDR3 nucleotides read TGTGCCAGCAGCCTGGACAAGGAGACCCAGTACTTC.

This clonotype was observed at least ten times. V usage is TRBV12-3 or TRBV12-4 and J usage is TRBJ1-5, with TRBD1 identical over 9 bases. V shed 5 bases and J 7 bases; nucleotides not matched to a gene: 6. The CDR3 loop spans 14 amino acids. CDR3 in amino acids: CASSPQGASQPQHF. The CDR3 nucleotides read TGTGCCAGCAGTCCACAGGGGGCTTCACAGCCCCAGCATTTT.

This clonotype was found many times. The chain recombines TRBV7-2 with TRBJ2-2; unclear D gene. The CDR3 runs to 15 residues. Deletions cut 5 bases from V and 2 bases from J, with 12 bases between. The germline CDR1 and CDR2 sequences are SGHTA and FQGNSA. This CDR3 reads CASSPGAINTGELFF. DNA for the CDR3: TGTGCCAGCAGCCCGGGCGCCATTAACACCGGGGAGCTGTTTTTT.

At least ten counts were recorded for this clonotype. The chain combines TRBV29-1 with TRBJ2-1; D is unclear. The germline CDR1 and CDR2 sequences are SQVTM and ANQGSEA. The CDR3 consists of 12 residues. V was pared by 3 bases and J by 4 bases, with 7 bases between. CDR3 in amino acids: CSVEGSYNEQFF. The CDR3 DNA is TGCAGCGTTGAGGGATCATACAATGAGCAGTTCTTC.